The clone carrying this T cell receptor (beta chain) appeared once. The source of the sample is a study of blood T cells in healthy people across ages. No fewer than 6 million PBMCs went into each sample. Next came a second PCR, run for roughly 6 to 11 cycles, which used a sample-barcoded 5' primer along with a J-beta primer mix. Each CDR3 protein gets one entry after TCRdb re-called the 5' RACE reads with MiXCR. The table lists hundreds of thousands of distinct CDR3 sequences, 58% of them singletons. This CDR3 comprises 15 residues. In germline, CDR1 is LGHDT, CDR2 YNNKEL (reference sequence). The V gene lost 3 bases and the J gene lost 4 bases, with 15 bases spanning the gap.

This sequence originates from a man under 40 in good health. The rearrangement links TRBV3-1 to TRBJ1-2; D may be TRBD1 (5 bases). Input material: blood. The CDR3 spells CASSHPNRDGYGYTF. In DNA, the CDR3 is TGTGCCAGCAGCCATCCTAATAGGGACGGCTATGGCTACACCTTC.